This T cell receptor (beta chain) comes out of a study of cytomegalovirus exposure and HLA in healthy donors. Regarding the study as a whole: Most CMV-associated TCR beta chains appeared HLA-restricted in a later analysis.

A word on this clone: The antigen remains unidentified.

The CDR3 is 15 residues long. V dropped 6 bases and J dropped 0; count of bases not matched to a gene: 4. Germline V gene lookup returns CDR1 MDHEN and CDR2 SYDVKM. A multiplex PCR was run with 60 Vbeta primers and 13 Jbeta primers. TCRdb's table, derived via immunoSEQ multiplex PCR, lists solely in-frame clones and lacks some. The table includes 100,000 to 150,000 clones, 10% to 13% detected once. The sequencing input was PBMCs. This TCR was recovered from a woman aged 18-35 years in good health and CMV-seropositive. The V and J genes are TRBV28 and TRBJ2-2; 7 bases match TRBD1. The CDR3 is CASRSGGANTGELFF. The CDR3 DNA follows: TGTGCCAGCAGATCAGGGGGAGCGAACACCGGGGAGCTGTTTTTT.